These T cell receptor beta chains were read from a single sample in a study of blood T cell repertoires in COVID-19. Data came from immunoSEQ multiplex PCR; TCRdb stores just in-frame clones and leaves some out. Of 40,000 or so clones listed, about 91% were seen once; the top ten hold less than 20%. Sequencing used peripheral blood. All receptors come from a woman aged 25 to 39 in a cohort sampled during active COVID-19. The CDR3 runs from the conserved cysteine through the conserved F or W. Each record gives: J gene, clone size, V gene, D gene, CDR3 protein, CDR3 DNA. The D gene is left open where the match is weak. Some rows mark clone size as missing; the rest say once, few, many or name a class of expanded clone.

j_call: TRBJ1-6; clone_size: -; v_call: TRBV10-3; d_call: TRBD1; cdr3_aa: CAISSVFVGQGSSYNSPLHF; cdr3_nt: TGTGCCATCAGTTCCGTTTTCGTCGGACAGGGGAGTTCCTATAATTCACCCCTCCACTTT
j_call: TRBJ1-1; clone_size: -; v_call: TRBV19; d_call: -; cdr3_aa: CASLRLDTDTEAFF; cdr3_nt: TGTGCCAGTCTCAGATTGGACACGGACACTGAAGCTTTCTTT
j_call: TRBJ2-3; clone_size: once; v_call: TRBV11-3; d_call: TRBD1; cdr3_aa: CASSQGARTDTQYF; cdr3_nt: TGTGCCAGCAGCCAGGGGGCCCGCACAGATACGCAGTATTTT
j_call: TRBJ2-3; clone_size: -; v_call: TRBV12-3/TRBV12-4; d_call: -; cdr3_aa: CASRIMGGTQYF; cdr3_nt: TGTGCCAGCAGAATAATGGGGGGTACGCAGTATTTT
j_call: TRBJ2-2; clone_size: -; v_call: TRBV15; d_call: -; cdr3_aa: CATSGSLGELFF; cdr3_nt: TGTGCCACCTCGGGTAGTCTGGGGGAGCTGTTTTTT
j_call: TRBJ2-3; clone_size: -; v_call: TRBV7-9; d_call: TRBD2; cdr3_aa: CASSLDRASGPGRTQYF; cdr3_nt: TGTGCCAGCAGCTTAGATCGGGCTAGCGGGCCAGGACGTACGCAGTATTTT
j_call: TRBJ2-3; clone_size: -; v_call: TRBV2; d_call: TRBD1; cdr3_aa: CASSPRGRGTDTQYF; cdr3_nt: TGTGCCAGCTCCCCCAGGGGGCGCGGCACAGATACGCAGTATTTT
j_call: TRBJ2-3; clone_size: -; v_call: TRBV6-1; d_call: -; cdr3_aa: CASSEGAGIWATDTQYF; cdr3_nt: TGTGCCAGCAGTGAGGGGGCAGGGATATGGGCCACAGATACGCAGTATTTT
j_call: TRBJ2-7; clone_size: -; v_call: TRBV19; d_call: TRBD2; cdr3_aa: CASSRGGSSYEQYF; cdr3_nt: TGTGCCAGTAGTCGTGGCGGGAGCTCCTACGAGCAGTACTTC
j_call: TRBJ2-5; clone_size: -; v_call: TRBV28; d_call: TRBD1; cdr3_aa: CASSSPGQGQETQYF; cdr3_nt: TGTGCCAGCAGTTCCCCGGGACAGGGGCAAGAGACCCAGTACTTC
j_call: TRBJ1-2; clone_size: -; v_call: TRBV6-6; d_call: TRBD1; cdr3_aa: CASSDRARYGYTF; cdr3_nt: TGTGCCAGCAGTGACAGGGCGCGCTATGGCTACACCTTC
j_call: TRBJ1-1; clone_size: -; v_call: TRBV18; d_call: -; cdr3_aa: CASSRARDTEAFF; cdr3_nt: TGTGCCAGCTCACGGGCCAGAGACACTGAAGCTTTCTTT
j_call: TRBJ1-2; clone_size: -; v_call: TRBV4-1; d_call: TRBD1; cdr3_aa: CASSQGDRWDGYTF; cdr3_nt: TGCGCCAGCAGCCAAGGGGACAGGTGGGATGGCTACACCTTC
j_call: TRBJ1-1; clone_size: -; v_call: TRBV27; d_call: -; cdr3_aa: CASSGQLNTEAFF; cdr3_nt: TGTGCCAGCAGCGGACAGCTGAACACTGAAGCTTTCTTT
j_call: TRBJ2-1; clone_size: once; v_call: TRBV7-8; d_call: TRBD2; cdr3_aa: CASSLPGGSTEQFF; cdr3_nt: TGTGCCAGCAGCTTGCCCGGCGGGAGCACTGAGCAGTTCTTC
j_call: TRBJ2-2; clone_size: -; v_call: TRBV11-3; d_call: -; cdr3_aa: CASSLDWGAGELFF; cdr3_nt: TGTGCCAGCAGCTTAGATTGGGGGGCCGGGGAGCTGTTTTTT
j_call: TRBJ2-5; clone_size: -; v_call: TRBV3-1/TRBV3-2; d_call: TRBD1; cdr3_aa: CASSQRQGGETQYF; cdr3_nt: TGTGCCAGCAGCCAGAGACAGGGTGGAGAGACCCAGTACTTC
j_call: TRBJ2-7; clone_size: -; v_call: TRBV5-1; d_call: TRBD1; cdr3_aa: CASSAGQGSNTYEQYF; cdr3_nt: TGCGCCAGCAGCGCGGGACAGGGGTCCAACACCTACGAGCAGTACTTC
j_call: TRBJ2-7; clone_size: -; v_call: TRBV28; d_call: TRBD2; cdr3_aa: CASIRPGLAGTEQYF; cdr3_nt: TGTGCCAGCATCCGCCCAGGACTAGCGGGTACCGAGCAGTACTTC
j_call: TRBJ2-7; clone_size: -; v_call: TRBV7-9; d_call: -; cdr3_aa: CASSLSGPDEQYF; cdr3_nt: TGTGCCAGCAGCTTAAGCGGTCCCGACGAGCAGTACTTC
j_call: TRBJ1-6; clone_size: few; v_call: TRBV2; d_call: -; cdr3_aa: CASSDLQEPNSPLHF; cdr3_nt: TGTGCCAGCAGTGATTTACAGGAGCCAAATTCACCCCTCCACTTT
j_call: TRBJ2-1; clone_size: -; v_call: TRBV10-3; d_call: TRBD1; cdr3_aa: CATFDRGNHNEQFF; cdr3_nt: TGTGCCACCTTCGACAGGGGGAACCACAATGAGCAGTTCTTC
j_call: TRBJ1-5; clone_size: -; v_call: TRBV28; d_call: -; cdr3_aa: CASSLAGDRNQPQHF; cdr3_nt: TGTGCCAGCAGTTTGGCGGGTGACCGTAATCAGCCCCAGCATTTT
j_call: TRBJ2-7; clone_size: -; v_call: TRBV12-5; d_call: -; cdr3_aa: CASGTQAEQYF; cdr3_nt: TGTGCTAGTGGTACCCAGGCCGAGCAGTACTTC
j_call: TRBJ2-1; clone_size: -; v_call: TRBV4-2; d_call: TRBD2; cdr3_aa: CASSQVLAGGENEQFF; cdr3_nt: TGTGCCAGCAGCCAAGTGTTAGCGGGAGGAGAGAATGAGCAGTTCTTC
j_call: TRBJ2-1; clone_size: -; v_call: TRBV5-6; d_call: TRBD2; cdr3_aa: CASSPRAGLAGENEQFF; cdr3_nt: TGTGCCAGCAGCCCCCGGGCCGGACTAGCGGGAGAAAATGAGCAGTTCTTC
j_call: TRBJ2-7; clone_size: once; v_call: TRBV10-1; d_call: -; cdr3_aa: CASSDTGIFYEQYF; cdr3_nt: TGCGCCAGCAGTGACACAGGGATCTTCTACGAGCAGTACTTC
j_call: TRBJ1-2; clone_size: -; v_call: TRBV4-3; d_call: -; cdr3_aa: CASSQGTDSYGYTF; cdr3_nt: TGCGCCAGCAGCCAAGGTACCGACAGCTATGGCTACACCTTC
j_call: TRBJ1-1; clone_size: -; v_call: TRBV29-1; d_call: TRBD1; cdr3_aa: CSVVWDRGLTEAFF; cdr3_nt: TGCAGCGTTGTTTGGGACAGGGGGCTCACTGAAGCTTTCTTT
j_call: TRBJ2-3; clone_size: -; v_call: TRBV20-1; d_call: TRBD2; cdr3_aa: CSASSGSGTDTQYF; cdr3_nt: TGCAGTGCTAGTAGCGGGAGTGGGACAGATACGCAGTATTTT
j_call: TRBJ2-2; clone_size: -; v_call: TRBV5-1; d_call: TRBD2; cdr3_aa: CASSFSDGTSGRKTGELFF; cdr3_nt: TGCGCCAGCAGCTTCTCTGATGGGACTAGCGGGAGGAAAACCGGGGAGCTGTTTTTT
j_call: TRBJ2-2; clone_size: -; v_call: TRBV5-6; d_call: -; cdr3_aa: CASGPRTGELFF; cdr3_nt: TGTGCCAGCGGCCCCAGGACCGGGGAGCTGTTTTTT
j_call: TRBJ1-2; clone_size: -; v_call: TRBV29-1; d_call: TRBD1; cdr3_aa: CSVEGQGGYGYTF; cdr3_nt: TGCAGCGTTGAGGGACAGGGGGGCTATGGCTACACCTTC
j_call: TRBJ1-1; clone_size: few; v_call: TRBV28; d_call: -; cdr3_aa: CASSLVEQLMNTEAFF; cdr3_nt: TGTGCCAGCAGTTTGGTGGAACAGCTCATGAACACTGAAGCTTTCTTT
j_call: TRBJ1-1; clone_size: -; v_call: TRBV4-3; d_call: -; cdr3_aa: CASSQDGSRGIGSNTEAFF; cdr3_nt: TGCGCCAGCAGCCAAGATGGATCCCGGGGAATCGGATCGAACACTGAAGCTTTCTTT
j_call: TRBJ1-4; clone_size: -; v_call: TRBV5-1; d_call: -; cdr3_aa: CASSAGEGQNEKLFF; cdr3_nt: TGCGCCAGCAGCGCCGGGGAGGGGCAGAATGAAAAACTGTTTTTT
j_call: TRBJ1-5; clone_size: -; v_call: TRBV19; d_call: -; cdr3_aa: CASSILNQPQHF; cdr3_nt: TGTGCCAGTAGTATCCTCAATCAGCCCCAGCATTTT
j_call: TRBJ1-1; clone_size: -; v_call: TRBV5-1; d_call: TRBD1; cdr3_aa: CASSLGTGGFGSEAFF; cdr3_nt: TGCGCCAGCAGCTTGGGGACAGGGGGCTTTGGTTCTGAAGCTTTCTTT
j_call: TRBJ2-5; clone_size: -; v_call: TRBV6-5; d_call: -; cdr3_aa: CASTQKETQYF; cdr3_nt: TGTGCCAGCACCCAAAAAGAGACCCAGTACTTC
j_call: TRBJ2-7; clone_size: -; v_call: TRBV5-6; d_call: -; cdr3_aa: CASSLIHQSYEQYF; cdr3_nt: TGTGCCAGCAGCTTAATACACCAAAGCTACGAGCAGTACTTC
j_call: TRBJ1-2; clone_size: -; v_call: TRBV6-2/TRBV6-3; d_call: TRBD1; cdr3_aa: CASSYSTGGTEGYTF; cdr3_nt: TGTGCCAGCAGTTACTCGACAGGGGGTACGGAGGGCTACACCTTC
j_call: TRBJ2-3; clone_size: -; v_call: TRBV5-1; d_call: -; cdr3_aa: CASSIWGLTDTQYF; cdr3_nt: TGCGCCAGCAGCATATGGGGACTTACAGATACGCAGTATTTT
j_call: TRBJ1-5; clone_size: -; v_call: TRBV23-1; d_call: -; cdr3_aa: CASSQSNPGKECQPQHF; cdr3_nt: TGCGCCAGCAGTCAATCCAATCCGGGGAAGGAATGTCAGCCCCAGCATTTT
j_call: TRBJ1-1; clone_size: -; v_call: TRBV6-5; d_call: TRBD1; cdr3_aa: CASSSTGVNTEAFF; cdr3_nt: TGTGCCAGCAGTTCGACAGGGGTTAACACTGAAGCTTTCTTT
j_call: TRBJ1-2; clone_size: -; v_call: TRBV5-5; d_call: TRBD1; cdr3_aa: CASSLTGTGVNGYTF; cdr3_nt: TGTGCCAGCAGCCTGACCGGGACAGGGGTAAATGGCTACACCTTC
j_call: TRBJ1-1; clone_size: -; v_call: TRBV30; d_call: TRBD1; cdr3_aa: CAWRRQGNTEAFF; cdr3_nt: TGTGCCTGGAGGCGACAGGGGAACACTGAAGCTTTCTTT
j_call: TRBJ2-2; clone_size: -; v_call: TRBV5-1; d_call: TRBD1; cdr3_aa: CASSLWPDRGNTGELFF; cdr3_nt: TGCGCCAGCAGCTTGTGGCCGGACAGGGGAAACACCGGGGAGCTGTTTTTT
j_call: TRBJ2-3; clone_size: -; v_call: TRBV11-3; d_call: -; cdr3_aa: CASSFRSGSTDTQYF; cdr3_nt: TGTGCCAGCAGCTTTAGAAGCGGTAGCACAGATACGCAGTATTTT
j_call: TRBJ1-1; clone_size: -; v_call: TRBV28; d_call: TRBD1; cdr3_aa: CAVRTGPTEAFF; cdr3_nt: TGTGCCGTCCGGACAGGGCCCACTGAAGCTTTCTTT
j_call: TRBJ1-1; clone_size: -; v_call: TRBV10-3; d_call: TRBD1; cdr3_aa: CAISARQGAGITEAFF; cdr3_nt: TGTGCCATCAGTGCCCGACAGGGGGCAGGGATCACTGAAGCTTTCTTT
j_call: TRBJ2-3; clone_size: -; v_call: TRBV24-1; d_call: -; cdr3_aa: CATSDPRRADTQYF; cdr3_nt: TGTGCCACCAGTGACCCACGGCGGGCAGATACGCAGTATTTT
j_call: TRBJ1-1; clone_size: once; v_call: TRBV24-1; d_call: -; cdr3_aa: CATSAKSNTEAFF; cdr3_nt: TGTGCCACCAGTGCCAAGAGTAACACTGAAGCTTTCTTT
j_call: TRBJ2-2; clone_size: -; v_call: TRBV27; d_call: TRBD2; cdr3_aa: CASSPTMGLGTGELFF; cdr3_nt: TGTGCCAGCAGTCCTACAATGGGACTAGGCACCGGGGAGCTGTTTTTT
j_call: TRBJ2-5; clone_size: once; v_call: TRBV2; d_call: TRBD1; cdr3_aa: CASKPFRGQMETQYF; cdr3_nt: TGTGCCAGCAAACCTTTTAGGGGACAGATGGAGACCCAGTACTTC
j_call: TRBJ1-1; clone_size: once; v_call: TRBV11-3; d_call: -; cdr3_aa: CASSAKGHWNTEAFF; cdr3_nt: TGTGCCAGCAGCGCCAAGGGACACTGGAACACTGAAGCTTTCTTT